This T cell receptor beta chain appears in the sequencing data of a study of identical twins. A note on this clonotype: Antigen unknown.

V was pared by 11 bases and J by 7 bases, with 20 bases between. Germline-derived CDR1 and CDR2 are ENHRY and SYGVKD. The CDR3 spans 13 residues. Using its own MiXCR run on the 5' RACE reads, TCRdb lists one record per CDR3 protein. The sample lists 570,000 or so distinct CDR3 sequences, 9.6% occurring once. Study observations and caveats: Clonotypes of the beta chain that were abundant in cord blood carried fewer insertions (memory repertoires showed none). Findings came from cross-sectional statistics, without long-term follow-up of donors. Because invariant MAIT and iNKT cells could be present, zero-insertion analyses could be partly confounded.

These data also featured in a second study, about yellow fever vaccine responses in identical twins. This second report adds: Reportedly, the T cell response mounted by twins to vaccine seemed partly convergent, partly personalized.

The chain recombines TRBV10-3 with TRBJ1-2, with D perhaps matching TRBD1 (6 bases). Sequences were obtained from PBMCs. This TCR came from a woman younger than 35 in good health. DNA for the CDR3: TGTGCCGGTCAGACAGGTCGGTCGGCTGGCTACACCTTC. Protein: CAGQTGRSAGYTF.